Below are 23 T cell receptor beta chains sequenced from a single sample in a study of blood T cell repertoires in COVID-19. Clones were read by immunoSEQ multiplex PCR, and TCRdb kept only the in-frame ones, dropping some. The table shows more than 150,000 clones, with almost 85% occurring only once. Material: PBMCs or T cells enriched from blood (not recorded which). The source is a man over 45 who had recovered from COVID-19.

The genes are TRBV3-1 (or the pseudogene TRBV3-2) and TRBJ1-6, with TRBD1 matching 9 bases. There are 16 residues in the CDR3. Trimming removed 7 bases from V and 4 bases from J; junction bases left unmatched: 8. Germline V gives CDR1 LGHDT, CDR2 YNNKEL (reference sequence). The CDR3 nucleotides are TGTGCCAGCACCCCAAGAGGGACAGGGTATAATTCACCCCTCCACTTT. Its translation is CASTPRGTGYNSPLHF.

This chain's CDR3 is CASSAGSTAGGDTQYF. CDR3 DNA: TGCGCCAGCAGCGCCGGAAGTACGGCCGGAGGAGATACGCAGTATTTT. The chain couples TRBV5-1 to TRBJ2-3, with a possible D match to TRBD2 (5 bases). This CDR3 is built from 16 residues. V lost 4 bases and J 5 bases, leaving 20 bases between the germline ends. In germline, CDR1 is SGHRS, CDR2 YFSETQ. The full variable domain, in which reference TRBV5-1 and TRBJ2-3 provide the parts outside the CDR3, is KAGVTQTPRYLIKTRGQQVTLSCSPISGHRSVSWYQQTPGQGLQFLFEYFSETQRNKGNFPGRFSGRQFSNSRSEMNVSTLELGDSALYLCASSAGSTAGGDTQYFGPGTRLTVL.

This chain links TRBV7-8 with TRBJ2-1; TRBD1 matches at 8 bases. CDR3 size: 16 residues. Germline CDR1 SGHVS, CDR2 FQNEAQ. Trimming removed 4 bases from V and 5 bases from J; junction bases left unmatched: 10. CDR3 in amino acids: CASSSGYGQGHNEQFF. The CDR3 nucleotides read TGTGCCAGCAGCTCCGGTTATGGACAGGGTCACAATGAGCAGTTCTTC.

The V gene is TRBV5-1, the J gene TRBJ2-1; D may be TRBD2 (6 bases). CDR1 SGHRS and CDR2 YFSETQ come from the germline V gene. This CDR3 comprises 16 residues. The V end was cut by 4 bases, the J end by 5 bases, with 19 bases between. CDR3 protein: CASSQTGTGENNEQFF. CDR3 nucleotides: TGCGCCAGCAGCCAAACCGGGACTGGAGAAAACAATGAGCAGTTCTTC.

This chain connects TRBV29-1 to TRBJ2-3, with TRBD2 matching 9 bases. Germline V gene lookup returns CDR1 SQVTM and CDR2 ANQGSEA. The CDR3 runs 14 residues. V lost 5 bases, J lost 6 bases, and 9 bases stayed unmatched. CDR3 loop: CSVQVAGVGDTQYF. The CDR3 DNA follows: TGCAGCGTTCAGGTAGCGGGAGTTGGGGATACGCAGTATTTT.

The rearrangement links TRBV28 to TRBJ2-3, with TRBD2 matching over 8 bases. Trimming cost V 2 bases and J 5 bases; bases outside gene matches: 0. The CDR3 length is 13 residues. The germline gives CDR1 MDHEN, CDR2 SYDVKM. CDR3 residues: CASSLAGGDTQYF. DNA of the CDR3: TGTGCCAGCAGTTTAGCGGGAGGAGATACGCAGTATTTT. Full variable domain (remainder filled in from reference TRBV28 and TRBJ2-3): DVKVTQSSRYLVKRTGEKVFLECVQDMDHENMFWYRQDPGLGLRLIYFSYDVKMKEKGDIPEGYSVSREKKERFSLILESASTNQTSMYLCASSLAGGDTQYFGPGTRLTVL.

The chain links TRBV2 to TRBJ1-2, with a tentative D call TRBD1 (5 bases). V lost 3 bases and J 7 bases, leaving 12 bases between the germline ends. Germline values: CDR1 SNHLY, CDR2 FYNNEI. The CDR3 consists of 13 residues. The CDR3 reads CASSEGGKVGYTF. In DNA form, the CDR3 reads TGTGCCAGCAGTGAGGGGGGGAAAGTTGGCTACACCTTC.

This chain links TRBV6-2 or TRBV6-3 with TRBJ1-2, with 9 nucleotides matching TRBD1. From germline, CDR1 is MNHEY and CDR2 SVGEGT. J was trimmed by 8 bases and V by 2 bases; bases with no gene match: 9. The CDR3 sequence is 15 residues long. In nucleotides, the CDR3 is TGTGCCAGCAGTTACCTCCGGACAGGGGTCTTCGGCTACACCTTC. Translating gives CASSYLRTGVFGYTF.

This chain connects TRBV3-1 (or the pseudogene TRBV3-2) to TRBJ2-7, with 7 bases identical to TRBD2. With 1 base clipped from V and 2 bases from J, the junction kept 5 bases outside the gene matches. This CDR3 has 15 amino acids. Germline assignment: CDR1 LGHDT and CDR2 YNNKEL (reference sequence). The CDR3, as DNA: TGTGCCAGCAGCCAAGGTGCGGCGGGGGCCTACGAGCAGTACTTC. It codes for CASSQGAAGAYEQYF.

This chain links TRBV2 with TRBJ1-3; D possibly corresponds to TRBD1 (5 bases). Germline CDR1 and CDR2: SNHLY and FYNNEI. V was clipped by 0 bases and J by 2 bases, with 17 bases between them. CDR3 length: 18 amino acids. Here the CDR3 reads CASSEAGAPGAAGNTIYF. In nucleotides, the CDR3 is TGTGCCAGCAGTGAAGCTGGGGCCCCCGGCGCTGCTGGAAACACCATATATTTT. The full variable domain, in which reference TRBV2 and TRBJ1-3 provide the parts outside the CDR3, is EPEVTQTPSHQVTQMGQEVILRCVPISNHLYFYWYRQILGQKVEFLVSFYNNEISEKSEIFDDQFSVERPDGSNFTLKIRSTKLEDSAMYFCASSEAGAPGAAGNTIYFGEGSWLTVV.

The chain employs TRBV7-8 and TRBJ2-7; D gene unclear. With 3 bases removed from V and 7 bases from J, the gap between germline ends came to 7 bases. Germline V CDR1 and CDR2: SGHVS, FQNEAQ. CDR3 size: 11 residues. The CDR3 region is CASSFLKEQYF. The DNA for the CDR3 is TGTGCCAGCAGCTTTCTTAAAGAGCAGTACTTC.

The chain is built from TRBV3-1 (or the pseudogene TRBV3-2) and TRBJ1-6; D is possibly TRBD1 (5 bases). V was shortened by 6 bases and J by 8 bases, with 23 bases between the two germline ends. Germline-derived CDR1 and CDR2 are LGHDT and YNNKEL (reference sequence). The CDR3 totals 17 residues. The CDR3 loop is CASRPYRDPGGDSPLHF. The CDR3 nucleotides read TGTGCCAGCAGGCCCTACCGGGACCCCGGAGGGGATTCACCCCTCCACTTT.

The DNA for the CDR3 is TGTGCCAGCAGCCTACAGGGATGGGGCTACGAGCAGTACTTC. Its protein is CASSLQGWGYEQYF. The chain combines TRBV3-1 (or the pseudogene TRBV3-2) with TRBJ2-7, with D maybe TRBD1 (6 bases). Germline CDR1 and CDR2: LGHDT and YNNKEL (reference sequence). The CDR3 is made up of 14 amino acids. The V gene lost 4 bases and the J gene lost 3 bases, with 13 bases spanning the gap.

V and J are TRBV29-1 and TRBJ2-7, with 7 nucleotides matching TRBD1. Per the germline V gene, CDR1 is SQVTM and CDR2 is ANQGSEA. The junction had 3 bases not matched to a gene; V was cut back by 1 base and J by 0 bases. This CDR3 is 14 amino acids long. The CDR3 DNA sequence: TGCAGCGTTGAAGGGGGGACAGCCTCCTACGAGCAGTACTTC. It yields the protein CSVEGGTASYEQYF.

The chain is built from TRBV7-2 and TRBJ2-5, with 11 bases matching TRBD2. The V segment lost 5 bases and the J segment 3 bases; nucleotides outside the gene matches: 14. The germline CDR1 and CDR2 sequences are SGHTA and FQGNSA. The CDR3 runs to 18 residues. The CDR3 sequence: CASSLLSLAGGRKETQYF. The CDR3 bases are TGTGCCAGCAGCCTCCTCAGTTTAGCGGGGGGGCGGAAAGAGACCCAGTACTTC.

The rearrangement links TRBV5-1 to TRBJ2-1; 7 bases align to TRBD1. The CDR3 covers 15 residues. After removal of 5 bases from V and 1 base from J, the junction contained 6 bases not matched to a gene. The germline V gene encodes CDR1 SGHRS and CDR2 YFSETQ. The CDR3 DNA follows: TGCGCCAGCAGAAAGGGGGCCGAGTCCTACAATGAGCAGTTCTTC. The encoded protein is CASRKGAESYNEQFF. Full variable domain (remainder filled in from reference TRBV5-1 and TRBJ2-1): KAGVTQTPRYLIKTRGQQVTLSCSPISGHRSVSWYQQTPGQGLQFLFEYFSETQRNKGNFPGRFSGRQFSNSRSEMNVSTLELGDSALYLCASRKGAESYNEQFFGPGTRLTVL.

This chain uses TRBV7-9 with TRBJ2-5; D not resolved. The CDR3 totals 12 residues. The V end was cut by 1 base, the J end by 4 bases, with 4 bases between. Germline V CDR1 and CDR2: SEHNR, FQNEAQ (reference sequence). As DNA, the CDR3 is TGTGCCAGCAGCTTAGGGAGAGAGACCCAGTACTTC. Translating gives CASSLGRETQYF.

The V call is TRBV2, the J call TRBJ1-5; the match to TRBD1 covers 7 bases. Germline CDR1 reads SNHLY; CDR2 reads FYNNEI. There are 16 residues in the CDR3. Unmatched junction bases numbered 10, after V lost 5 bases and J lost 3 bases. CDR3 DNA: TGTGCCAGCAGTACCCCGACAGGGCTCCCCAATCAGCCCCAGCATTTT. This encodes CASSTPTGLPNQPQHF. Full variable domain (missing parts from reference TRBV2 and TRBJ1-5): EPEVTQTPSHQVTQMGQEVILRCVPISNHLYFYWYRQILGQKVEFLVSFYNNEISEKSEIFDDQFSVERPDGSNFTLKIRSTKLEDSAMYFCASSTPTGLPNQPQHFGDGTRLSIL.

The CDR3 protein is CASSATRQGDNSPLHF. The CDR3, as DNA: TGTGCCAGCAGCGCCACAAGACAGGGTGATAATTCACCCCTCCACTTT. This chain connects TRBV9 to TRBJ1-6; TRBD1 matches 7 bases. Trimming cost V 3 bases and J 5 bases; bases outside gene matches: 8. This CDR3 has 16 amino acids. From germline, CDR1 is SGDLS and CDR2 YYNGEE.

V and J are TRBV5-4 and TRBJ2-1; TRBD2 agrees at 9 bases. Germline trimming cut 2 bases from V and 4 bases from J; bases unmatched to any gene: 10. Per the germline V gene, CDR1 is SGHNT and CDR2 is YYREEE (reference sequence). The CDR3 length is 17 residues. The CDR3 sequence is CASSLGGLAGTYNEQFF. The DNA of the CDR3 is TGTGCCAGCAGCTTAGGCGGCCTAGCGGGGACGTACAATGAGCAGTTCTTC.

Only a few counts were recorded for this clone. V usage is TRBV19 and J usage is TRBJ1-2; D call uncertain. There are 13 residues in the CDR3. Germline loops: CDR1 LNHDA, CDR2 SQIVND (reference sequence). V was shortened by 7 bases and J by 0 bases, with 9 bases between the two germline ends. In nucleotides, the CDR3 is TGTGCCAGTAATGAGGCTCCTAACTATGGCTACACCTTC. Translated, it gives CASNEAPNYGYTF.

The V and J genes are TRBV5-1 and TRBJ2-7; the match to TRBD1 covers 7 bases. In germline, CDR1 is SGHRS, CDR2 YFSETQ. With 5 bases clipped from V and 0 bases from J, the junction kept 5 bases outside the gene matches. CDR3 size: 14 residues. The chain's CDR3 is CASRGQPSSYEQYF. The CDR3 DNA sequence: TGCGCCAGCAGGGGACAGCCGAGCTCCTACGAGCAGTACTTC.

This chain uses TRBV7-9 with TRBJ2-2, with D perhaps TRBD2 (5 bases). With 4 bases removed from V and 6 bases from J, the gap between germline ends came to 18 bases. Germline CDR1 SEHNR, CDR2 FQNEAQ (reference sequence). The CDR3 is 16 residues long. CDR3 region: CASSSGSTGFSGELFF. CDR3 nucleotide sequence: TGTGCCAGCAGCTCGGGGTCTACGGGTTTTTCCGGGGAGCTGTTTTTT.